The TCR beta chain under discussion was sequenced for a study of beta chain features in type 1 diabetes. Study overall: Across the samples, roughly 98 million sorted cells were examined in total.

The length of the CDR3 is 12 residues. Germline V lookup: CDR1 SNHLY, CDR2 FYNNEI. Deletions cut 2 bases from V and 4 bases from J, with 6 bases between. Each sorted fraction was over 95% pure. The isolated RNA, all of it, was reverse transcribed, so expressed TCRB transcripts were what got sequenced. Sequenced by immunoSEQ multiplex PCR; TCRdb stores in-frame clones only, minus some. This repertoire shows over 90,000 clones, roughly 28% found once; its top ten account for about 0.49%. Findings and limits, study-wide: Shorter TCRB CDR3s, moderately but significantly so, were found in Type 1 diabetes patients in all four CD4+ subsets.

This clone came up a few times. Its antigen is not identified. Sequencing was done on a sample of central memory CD4+ T cells from blood. The clonotype originates from a woman under 30 with type 1 diabetes. The chain uses TRBV2 and TRBJ2-7, with D possibly TRBD1 on 6 matching bases. The CDR3 DNA follows: TGTGCCAGCAGTGAAACAGGGTACGAGCAGTACGTC. Protein: CASSETGYEQYV.